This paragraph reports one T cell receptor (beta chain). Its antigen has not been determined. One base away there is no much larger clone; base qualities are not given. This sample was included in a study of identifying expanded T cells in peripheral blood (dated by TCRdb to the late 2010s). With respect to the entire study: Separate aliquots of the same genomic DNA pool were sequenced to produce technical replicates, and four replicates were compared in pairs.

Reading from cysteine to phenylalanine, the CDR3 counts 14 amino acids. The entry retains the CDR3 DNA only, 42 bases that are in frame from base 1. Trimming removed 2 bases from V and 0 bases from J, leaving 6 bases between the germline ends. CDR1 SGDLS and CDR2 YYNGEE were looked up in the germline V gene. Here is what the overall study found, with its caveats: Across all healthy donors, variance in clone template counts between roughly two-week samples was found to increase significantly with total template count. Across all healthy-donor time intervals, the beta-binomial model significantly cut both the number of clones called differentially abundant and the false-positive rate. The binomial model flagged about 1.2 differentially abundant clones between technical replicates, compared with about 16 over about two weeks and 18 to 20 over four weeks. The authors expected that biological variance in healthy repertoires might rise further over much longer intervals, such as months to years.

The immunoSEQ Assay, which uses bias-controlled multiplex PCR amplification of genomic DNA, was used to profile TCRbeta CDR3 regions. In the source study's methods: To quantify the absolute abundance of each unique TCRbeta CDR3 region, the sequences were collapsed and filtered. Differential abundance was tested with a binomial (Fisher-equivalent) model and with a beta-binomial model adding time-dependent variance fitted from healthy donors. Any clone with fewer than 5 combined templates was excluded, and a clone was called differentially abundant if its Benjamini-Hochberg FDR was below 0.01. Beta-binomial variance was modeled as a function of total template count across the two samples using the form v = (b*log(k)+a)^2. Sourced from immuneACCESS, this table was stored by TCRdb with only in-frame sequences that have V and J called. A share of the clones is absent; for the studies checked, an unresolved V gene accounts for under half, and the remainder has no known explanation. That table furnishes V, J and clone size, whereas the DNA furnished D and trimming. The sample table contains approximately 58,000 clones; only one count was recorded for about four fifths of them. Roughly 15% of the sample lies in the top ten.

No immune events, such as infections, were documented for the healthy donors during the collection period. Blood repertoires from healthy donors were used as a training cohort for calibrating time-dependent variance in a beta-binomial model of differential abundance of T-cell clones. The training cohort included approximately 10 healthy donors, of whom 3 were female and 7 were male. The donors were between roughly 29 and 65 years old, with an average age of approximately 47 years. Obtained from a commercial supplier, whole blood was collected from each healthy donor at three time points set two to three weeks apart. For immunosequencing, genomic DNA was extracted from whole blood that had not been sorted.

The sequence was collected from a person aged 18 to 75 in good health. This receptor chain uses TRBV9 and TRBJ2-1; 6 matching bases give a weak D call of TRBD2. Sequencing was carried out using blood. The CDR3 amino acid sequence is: CASSVGSSYNEQFF. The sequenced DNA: TGTGCCAGCAGCGTCGGGAGCTCCTACAATGAGCAGTTCTTC.